The 31 T cell receptor beta chains presented below share a single source sample, sequenced in a study of OX40 agonist ivuxolimab in advanced cancers. Generated by immunoSEQ multiplex PCR, the TCRdb table keeps only in-frame clones and is missing some. The data hold approximately 82,000 clones, with about 91% observed a single time. The starting material was CD4+ or CD8+ T cells sorted from blood, obtained in a trial of the OX40 agonist ivuxolimab. The receptors here all came from an adult with an advanced solid tumor such as melanoma, head and neck, liver or kidney cancer.

V and J are TRBV30 and TRBJ2-5; TRBD1 matches 12 bases. After removal of 2 bases from V and 5 bases from J, the junction contained 3 bases not matched to a gene. The V gene's germline CDR1 is GTSNPN and CDR2 SVGIG (reference sequence). This CDR3 is 14 amino acids long. Written as DNA, the CDR3 is TGTGCCTGGAGTCGGGACAGGGGGCACGAGACCCAGTACTTC. Translation: CAWSRDRGHETQYF. The variable domain in full, completed from reference TRBV30 and TRBJ2-5, reads SQTIHQWPATLVQPVGSPLSLECTVEGTSNPNLYWYRQAAGRGLQLLFYSVGIGQISSEVPQNLSASRPQDRQFILSSKKLLLSDSGFYLCAWSRDRGHETQYFGPGTRLLVL.

DNA for the CDR3: TGCAGCGTTGTACGGGCTGAAGCTTTCTTT. This encodes CSVVRAEAFF. The chain has TRBV29-1 and TRBJ1-1, with D unclear. Trimming pared 4 bases from V and 6 bases from J, leaving 6 bases between. The CDR3 loop spans 10 amino acids. Germline lookup yields CDR1 SQVTM and CDR2 ANQGSEA.

The gene calls are TRBV6-1 and TRBJ1-1, with D unclear. CDR3 size: 13 residues. Germline CDR1 MNHNS, CDR2 SASEGT. V was cut by 6 bases and J by 7 bases, with 15 bases left in between. As DNA, the CDR3 is TGTGCCAGCAGCACCGACGGGAGCGGTGAAGCTTTCTTT. Protein sequence: CASSTDGSGEAFF.

This clone was recorded only once. The chain uses TRBV14 and TRBJ2-3; tentative D call: TRBD1 (6 bases). Deletions cut 4 bases from V and 3 bases from J, with 14 bases between. This CDR3 has 15 residues. Germline V gene lookup returns CDR1 SGHDN and CDR2 FVKESK. This CDR3 is CASSPQGLRTDTQYF. CDR3 sequence (DNA): TGTGCCAGCAGCCCACAGGGTCTTCGAACAGATACGCAGTATTTT.

CDR3 nucleotides: TGCGCCAGCAGTTCCCGGGATGGGGTCTCACGGACGGATACGCAGTATTTT. Residues: CASSSRDGVSRTDTQYF. The gene calls are TRBV5-1 and TRBJ2-3; tentative D call: TRBD2 (5 bases). Trimming removed 5 bases from V and 6 bases from J, with 25 bases in between. The CDR3 totals 17 residues. Germline assignment: CDR1 SGHRS and CDR2 YFSETQ.

Points on this clone: Other DNA sequences within the sample encode an identical CDR3. This chain joins TRBV7-2 and TRBJ2-5; 9 nucleotides line up with TRBD2. Losses at the gene ends were 1 base for V and 2 bases for J; bases not matched to a gene: 2. The CDR3 sequence is 15 residues long. CDR1 is SGHTA, CDR2 FQGNSA, per germline. DNA of the CDR3: TGTGCCAGCAGCTTAGGCGGGAGGGATCAAGAGACCCAGTACTTC. Amino acid sequence: CASSLGGRDQETQYF.

The chain employs TRBV7-3 and TRBJ2-2; the D gene is possibly TRBD1 (6 bases). The CDR3 runs to 15 residues. Trimming left V 2 bases short and J 3 bases short, with 10 bases between. CDR1 is SGHTA, CDR2 FQGTGA, per germline. CDR3 in amino acids: CASSLQGSDTGELFF. The CDR3 DNA reads as TGTGCCAGCAGCTTACAGGGGTCGGACACCGGGGAGCTGTTTTTT.

This clone was found once. CDR3 in amino acids: CASSPNTGVGYNEQFF. CDR3 sequence (DNA): TGTGCCAGCTCACCTAACACAGGGGTTGGCTACAATGAGCAGTTCTTC. The rearrangement uses TRBV18 and TRBJ2-1; 7 nucleotides match TRBD1. Germline assignment: CDR1 KGHSH and CDR2 LQKENI. This CDR3 has 16 residues. V lost 3 bases, J lost 3 bases, and 8 bases stayed unmatched.

The rearrangement links TRBV28 to TRBJ1-2; weak D call: TRBD1 (6 bases). Germline values: CDR1 MDHEN, CDR2 SYDVKM. V gave up 5 bases and J gave up 4 bases, with 14 bases separating them. This CDR3 has 14 amino acids. The CDR3 DNA reads TGTGCCAGCAGTCTCGGACAGTTCCCCTATGGCTACACCTTC. This encodes CASSLGQFPYGYTF.

V is TRBV21-1 and J is TRBJ2-7; the table's D call, TRBD1, was not checked against the DNA. TRBV21-1 is a pseudogene segment. This CDR3 is built from 15 residues. CDR3 protein: CASSKLGQGGDEQYF. In DNA, the CDR3 is TGTGCCAGCAGCAAGTTGGGACAGGGAGGCGACGAGCAGTACTTC.

This chain joins TRBV9 and TRBJ2-3; D call uncertain. Germline V gene sequence: CDR1 SGDLS, CDR2 YYNGEE. This CDR3 is 13 amino acids long. V lost 0 bases and J 5 bases, leaving 7 bases between the germline ends. DNA of the CDR3: TGTGCCAGCAGCGTAGACCCGGGAGATACGCAGTATTTT. It encodes CASSVDPGDTQYF. The complete variable domain, with remaining parts taken from reference TRBV9 and TRBJ2-3, reads DSGVTQTPKHLITATGQRVTLRCSPRSGDLSVYWYQQSLDQGLQFLIQYYNGEERAKGNILERFSAQQFPDLHSELNLSSLELGDSALYFCASSVDPGDTQYFGPGTRLTVL.

This clone was seen once. The rearrangement links TRBV28 to TRBJ1-4; maybe TRBD1 (6 bases). The length of the CDR3 is 16 residues. The V gene's germline CDR1 is MDHEN and CDR2 SYDVKM. The V gene lost 5 bases and the J gene lost 8 bases, with 21 bases spanning the gap. CDR3 DNA sequence: TGTGCCAGCAGTCCCTTATCAGGGGTAAAAGGAGAAAAACTGTTTTTT. Translating it yields CASSPLSGVKGEKLFF.

This clone appeared a single time. The chain links TRBV18 to TRBJ1-4; the D is unclear. Between the trimmed V and J ends, which lost 4 bases and 2 bases, there was a span of 17 bases. CDR1 KGHSH and CDR2 LQKENI come from the germline V gene. There are 17 residues in the CDR3. The CDR3 sequence is CASSRNVSVYTNEKLFF. CDR3 in DNA: TGTGCCAGCTCACGAAACGTCTCGGTGTACACTAATGAAAAACTGTTTTTT.

This chain joins TRBV7-9 and TRBJ2-1; possible D gene TRBD1, 7 bases. V lost 5 bases, J lost 12 bases, and 23 bases lay in between. Germline CDR1 is SEHNR and CDR2 is FQNEAQ (reference sequence). This CDR3 has 15 residues. In DNA, the CDR3 is TGTGCCAGCAGCCCGAGTGGGACAGCACGGAGGGGGCAGTTCTTC. Translated: CASSPSGTARRGQFF.

V is TRBV4-2 and J is TRBJ2-1; possibly TRBD2 for D (5 bases). The CDR3 is 13 amino acids. Deletions cut 0 bases from V and 15 bases from J, with 15 bases between. Germline values: CDR1 LGHNA, CDR2 YNFKEQ. The CDR3 nucleotides read TGTGCCAGCAGCCAAGATCGGACTCCTCCTCTGTTCTTC. Protein product: CASSQDRTPPLFF.

This chain links TRBV2 with TRBJ2-3; 10 bases map to TRBD1. Germline trimming cut 6 bases from V and 6 bases from J; bases unmatched to any gene: 9. The CDR3 totals 15 residues. Looked up from germline, CDR1 is SNHLY and CDR2 is FYNNEI. The CDR3 DNA reads as TGTGCCAGCAGGGATCGACAGGGGGCAGGGGATACGCAGTATTTT. Protein: CASRDRQGAGDTQYF.

This clone was counted a single time. V usage is TRBV4-1 and J usage is TRBJ1-4, with 7 bases aligning to TRBD1. V lost 1 base to trimming and J lost 5 bases; unmatched junction nucleotides: 4. The germline V gene has CDR1 MGHRA and CDR2 YSYEKL. There are 15 residues in the CDR3. CDR3 sequence: CASSQVGGGNEKLFF. For the CDR3, the DNA is TGCGCCAGCAGCCAAGTAGGGGGCGGGAATGAAAAACTGTTTTTT.

The chain combines TRBV9 with TRBJ1-1, with a tentative D call TRBD1 (6 bases). CDR1 and CDR2 (germline): SGDLS, YYNGEE. V was pared by 3 bases and J by 1 base, with 22 bases between. The CDR3 totals 18 residues. As DNA, the CDR3 is TGTGCCAGCAGCGGTAGCTTTGGACAGCACCGAGAGAACACTGAAGCTTTCTTT. Translating gives CASSGSFGQHRENTEAFF.

This clone was found a few times. V is TRBV9 and J is TRBJ2-1; TRBD2 matches 13 bases. The CDR3 spans 16 residues. V lost 0 bases, J lost 9 bases, and 6 bases stayed unmatched. Germline CDR1 and CDR2: SGDLS and YYNGEE. The CDR3 protein is CASSVGLAGGTGEQFF. For the CDR3, the DNA is TGTGCCAGCAGCGTAGGACTAGCGGGAGGAACGGGTGAGCAGTTCTTC.

The chain combines TRBV7-2 with TRBJ2-1; D is unresolved. Germline V lookup: CDR1 SGHTA, CDR2 FQGNSA. The CDR3 is 13 amino acids. V shed 2 bases and J shed 5 bases, with 7 bases lying between them. The CDR3 loop is CASSLSPNNEQFF. As DNA, the CDR3 is TGTGCCAGCAGCTTATCCCCAAACAATGAGCAGTTCTTC.

The V and J genes are TRBV7-2 and TRBJ2-5, with 7 positions matching TRBD2. CDR1 is SGHTA, CDR2 FQGNSA, per germline. Germline trimming cut 3 bases from V and 5 bases from J; bases unmatched to any gene: 9. This CDR3 has 15 residues. The CDR3 protein is CASSLSGIGGETQYF. DNA for the CDR3: TGTGCCAGCAGCTTGAGCGGGATAGGCGGGGAGACCCAGTACTTC. Full variable domain (remainder filled in from reference TRBV7-2 and TRBJ2-5): GAGVSQSPSNKVTEKGKDVELRCDPISGHTALYWYRQSLGQGLEFLIYFQGNSAPDKSGLPSDRFSAERTGGSVSTLTIQRTQQEDSAVYLCASSLSGIGGETQYFGPGTRLLVL.

The rearrangement links TRBV20-1 to TRBJ2-7; no clear D. CDR1 is DFQATT and CDR2 is SNEGSKA in the germline V gene (reference sequence). Between the trimmed V and J ends, which lost 3 bases and 6 bases, there was a span of 9 bases. CDR3 length: 11 residues. CDR3 nucleotides: TGCAGTGCTAGTCCCCGGATCGAGCAGTACTTC. Its translation: CSASPRIEQYF.

This rearrangement joins TRBV5-1 to TRBJ2-1, with TRBD2 matching 9 bases. This CDR3 has 17 residues. The V and J ends lost 0 bases and 2 bases, in that order; junction bases with no gene match: 6. Germline-derived CDR1 and CDR2 are SGHRS and YFSETQ. The CDR3 region is CASSLAGGRATYNEQFF. The DNA for the CDR3 is TGCGCCAGCAGCTTGGCCGGCGGGAGGGCCACCTACAATGAGCAGTTCTTC. The full variable domain, with the rest looked up from reference TRBV5-1 and TRBJ2-1, is KAGVTQTPRYLIKTRGQQVTLSCSPISGHRSVSWYQQTPGQGLQFLFEYFSETQRNKGNFPGRFSGRQFSNSRSEMNVSTLELGDSALYLCASSLAGGRATYNEQFFGPGTRLTVL.

This rearrangement joins TRBV5-5 to TRBJ2-1, with D maybe TRBD2 (5 bases). Germline lookup yields CDR1 SGHKS and CDR2 YYEKEE (reference sequence). V lost 7 bases, J lost 9 bases, and 8 bases lay in between. This CDR3 is built from 10 residues. The CDR3 protein is CASGAGEQFF. The CDR3 DNA is TGTGCCAGCGGCGCGGGTGAGCAGTTCTTC.

V usage is TRBV28 and J usage is TRBJ2-7, with 7 bases fitting TRBD2. CDR3 length: 15 amino acids. Losses at the gene ends were 5 bases for V and 2 bases for J; bases not matched to a gene: 9. The germline gives CDR1 MDHEN, CDR2 SYDVKM. The CDR3 protein is CASSREGPPPYEQYF. DNA for the CDR3: TGTGCCAGCAGTAGGGAGGGCCCACCCCCCTACGAGCAGTACTTC.

The CDR3 DNA follows: TGTGCCGCAATGGGCCCGACGGTCGATACGCAGTATTTT. It is translated as CAAMGPTVDTQYF. The V call is TRBV6-1, the J call TRBJ2-3; no reliable D call. The germline V gene encodes CDR1 MNHNS and CDR2 SASEGT. The CDR3 loop spans 13 amino acids. V lost 11 bases and J lost 6, with 18 bases in between.

The rearrangement joins TRBV18 to TRBJ2-1; no firm D call. CDR1 and CDR2 from the germline V gene are KGHSH and LQKENI. The CDR3 has 11 residues. V was clipped by 2 bases and J by 5 bases, with 1 base between them. The CDR3 DNA reads TGTGCCAGCTCACCAAACAATGAGCAGTTCTTC. Residues: CASSPNNEQFF.

This sequence joins TRBV7-2 and TRBJ1-3; perhaps TRBD1 as D (6 bases). CDR3 size: 18 residues. V was trimmed by 5 bases and J by 2 bases, leaving 22 bases between them. Germline V lookup: CDR1 SGHTA, CDR2 FQGNSA. The CDR3 sequence is CASSPTRGAGVTGNTIYF. CDR3 nucleotides: TGTGCCAGCAGCCCCACGAGGGGGGCAGGGGTTACTGGAAACACCATATATTTT.

This clone came up a few times. V is TRBV6-5 and J is TRBJ1-1; 7 nucleotides agree with TRBD1. The CDR3 has 12 amino acids. Germline V lookup: CDR1 MNHEY, CDR2 SVGAGI. The J segment lost 6 bases and the V segment lost 6 bases, leaving 4 bases of the junction unmatched. The CDR3 DNA sequence: TGTGCCAGCAGCCTTGACAGGGCTGAAGCTTTCTTT. Its translation is CASSLDRAEAFF.

This chain connects TRBV28 to TRBJ1-6, with TRBD1 as a possible D gene (6 bases). The CDR3 loop spans 14 amino acids. Trimming took off 10 bases at V and 2 bases at J, with 12 bases between the two ends. Germline V lookup: CDR1 MDHEN, CDR2 SYDVKM. CDR3 amino acids: CATARDTYNSPLHF. In DNA, the CDR3 is TGTGCCACAGCCAGGGACACCTATAATTCACCCCTCCACTTT.

The chain uses TRBV5-1 and TRBJ2-3; 10 bases align to TRBD2. V lost 0 bases and J lost 3; bases outside the gene matches: 10. Germline CDR1 and CDR2: SGHRS and YFSETQ. CDR3 length equals 18 residues. CDR3 in amino acids: CASSLVPSGRGRTDTQYF. Written as DNA, the CDR3 is TGCGCCAGCAGCTTGGTGCCTAGCGGGAGAGGAAGGACAGATACGCAGTATTTT.